Listed below are T cell receptor beta chains from one sample, sequenced in a study of early T cells in non-severe SARS-CoV-2 infection. MiXCR, run by TCRdb on the 5' RACE reads, gives a single entry per CDR3 protein. The table includes approximately 35,000 distinct CDR3 sequences, approximately 5% detected once. The sequencing sample was made of whole blood. These receptors all come from an adult who was a healthcare worker with PCR-confirmed SARS-CoV-2 infection or an uninfected control (not recorded which). The CDR3 runs from the conserved cysteine through the conserved F or W. The D gene is left open where the match is weak. The size field is filled for only some rows; it gives once, few, many or a size class.

V	J	size	D	DNA	CDR3
TRBV7-2	TRBJ1-1	-	TRBD1	TGTGCCAGCAGCTGGGGGACAGGGGACTCTTCCATGAACACTGAAGCTTTCTTT	CASSWGTGDSSMNTEAFF
TRBV5-1	TRBJ2-5	many	TRBD1	TGCGCCAGCAGCCCGGGACAGGGTGAGGGTGTCGGAAAGACCCAGTACTTC	CASSPGQGEGVGKTQYF
TRBV6-6	TRBJ2-7	many	-	TGTGCCAGCACCACGGGAAGGGAGCAGTACTTC	CASTTGREQYF
TRBV11-2	TRBJ2-4	many	-	TGTGCCAGCAGCTTAGGCGCAGGTGCTCAGTACTTC	CASSLGAGAQYF
TRBV28	TRBJ2-1	many	TRBD2	TGTGCCAGCAGTCCTTGGACTAGCGGGGGGGCCCGGTTAGTCTTC	CASSPWTSGGARLVF
TRBV6-6	TRBJ2-1	many	TRBD2	TGTGCCAGCAGTTACCGGACTAGCGGGGTCAATGAGCAGTTCTTC	CASSYRTSGVNEQFF
TRBV3-1	TRBJ2-3	medium-sized	-	TGTGCCAGCAGCCAAGGCCTTTTCCCGGGACAACCGACTAGCACAGATACGCAGTATTTT	CASSQGLFPGQPTSTDTQYF
TRBV10-2	TRBJ1-3	many	-	TGCGCCAGCAGTGAGTCGGACAGCGTCTCTGGAAACACCATATATTTT	CASSESDSVSGNTIYF
TRBV6-5	TRBJ1-5	many	-	TGTGCCAGCAGTCACTCTCAGGATAGCAATCAGCCCCAGCATTTT	CASSHSQDSNQPQHF
TRBV18	TRBJ1-2	many	TRBD1	TGTGCCAGCTCACCGTCCGGGACAGGGAATGGCTACACCTTC	CASSPSGTGNGYTF
TRBV14	TRBJ2-3	few	-	TGTGCCAGCAGCCCAGGCAGCCCCACAGATACGCAGTATTTT	CASSPGSPTDTQYF
TRBV19	TRBJ2-3	few	TRBD2	TGTGCCAGTAGTTGGCGGTCTAGCGGGGGAGCTAGCACAGATACGCAGTATTTT	CASSWRSSGGASTDTQYF
TRBV27	TRBJ2-7	few	-	TGTGCCAGCACCCCCCCGGGGGACGAGCAGTACTTC	CASTPPGDEQYF
TRBV6-1	TRBJ2-7	many	-	TGTGCCAGCAGTGAACGGTTGTCCCCCTACGAGCAGTACTTC	CASSERLSPYEQYF
TRBV7-9	TRBJ2-3	many	-	TGTGCCAGCAGCCCCGACGGAGAACGCACAGATACGCAGTATTTT	CASSPDGERTDTQYF
TRBV5-1	TRBJ1-1	few	-	TGCGCCAGCAGCCGCCGGTATTTGAACACTGAAGCTTTCTTT	CASSRRYLNTEAFF
TRBV4-2	TRBJ1-6	many	-	TGTGCCAGCAGCCAAGGGCCGCAGAGCTCCTATAATTCACCCCTCCACTTT	CASSQGPQSSYNSPLHF
TRBV6-5	TRBJ2-7	many	-	TGTGCCAGCAGAGGGAAGACAGCGAAAAACCTTCGAGACGAGCAGTACTTC	CASRGKTAKNLRDEQYF